This TCR beta chain was found in a study of cytomegalovirus exposure and HLA in healthy donors. PCR was performed using 60 Vbeta and 13 Jbeta primers. TCRdb's table, derived via immunoSEQ multiplex PCR, lists solely in-frame clones and lacks some. The table lists nearly 110,000 clones, 81% of them singletons, with approximately 2.1% in the top ten. CDR3 length equals 14 residues. Per germline, CDR1 MNHEY and CDR2 SVGAGI. V dropped 10 bases and J dropped 4 bases, with 20 bases sitting between them. The chain employs TRBV6-5 and TRBJ2-7; weak D call: TRBD2 (5 bases). The sample was PBMCs. The sequence derives from a man aged 25-45 years in good health and CMV-seronegative. CDR3 in DNA: TGTGCCACCCCGTCCCTGGAGGTGAGTTACGAGCAGTACTTC. Its translation: CATPSLEVSYEQYF.